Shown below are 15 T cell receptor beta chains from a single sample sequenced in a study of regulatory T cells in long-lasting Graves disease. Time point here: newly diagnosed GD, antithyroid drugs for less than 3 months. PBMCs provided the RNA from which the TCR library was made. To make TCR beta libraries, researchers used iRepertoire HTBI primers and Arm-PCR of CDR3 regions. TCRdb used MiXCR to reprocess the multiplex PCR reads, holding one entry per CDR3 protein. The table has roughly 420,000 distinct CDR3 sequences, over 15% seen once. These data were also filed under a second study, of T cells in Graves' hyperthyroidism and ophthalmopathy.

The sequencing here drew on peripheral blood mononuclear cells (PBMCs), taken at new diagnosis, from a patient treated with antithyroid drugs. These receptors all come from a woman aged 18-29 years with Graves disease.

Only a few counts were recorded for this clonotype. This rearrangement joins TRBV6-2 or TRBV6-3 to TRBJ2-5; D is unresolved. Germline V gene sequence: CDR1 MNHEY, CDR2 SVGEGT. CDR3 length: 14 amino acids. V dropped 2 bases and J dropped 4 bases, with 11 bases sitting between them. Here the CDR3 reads CASSYNGSPETQYF. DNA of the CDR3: TGTGCCAGCAGTTACAACGGGTCGCCAGAGACCCAGTACTTC.

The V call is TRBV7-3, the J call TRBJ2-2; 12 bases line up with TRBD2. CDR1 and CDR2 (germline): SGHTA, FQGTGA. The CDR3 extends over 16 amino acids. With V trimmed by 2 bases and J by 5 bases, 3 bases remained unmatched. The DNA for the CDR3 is TGTGCCAGCAGCTTACATGGACTAGCGGGAACCGGGGAGCTGTTTTTT. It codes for CASSLHGLAGTGELFF. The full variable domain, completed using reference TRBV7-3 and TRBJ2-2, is GAGVSQTPSNKVTEKGKYVELRCDPISGHTALYWYRQSLGQGPEFLIYFQGTGAADDSGLPNDRFFAVRPEGSVSTLKIQRTERGDSAVYLCASSLHGLAGTGELFFGEGSRLTVL.

CDR3 residues: CASSGTSGRENTQYF. The CDR3 bases are TGTGCCAGTAGTGGGACTAGCGGGAGAGAAAATACGCAGTATTTT. The V and J genes are TRBV19 and TRBJ2-3, with 14 bases matching TRBD2. Trimming cost V 5 bases and J 7 bases; bases outside gene matches: 5. The CDR3 contains 15 residues. From germline, CDR1 is LNHDA and CDR2 SQIVND (reference sequence).

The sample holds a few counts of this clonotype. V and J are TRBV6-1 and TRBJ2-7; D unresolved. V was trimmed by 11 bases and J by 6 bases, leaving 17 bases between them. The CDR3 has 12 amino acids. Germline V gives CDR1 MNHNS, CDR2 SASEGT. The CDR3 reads CAAQDPLGEQYF. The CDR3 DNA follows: TGTGCCGCCCAAGACCCGCTAGGCGAGCAGTACTTC.

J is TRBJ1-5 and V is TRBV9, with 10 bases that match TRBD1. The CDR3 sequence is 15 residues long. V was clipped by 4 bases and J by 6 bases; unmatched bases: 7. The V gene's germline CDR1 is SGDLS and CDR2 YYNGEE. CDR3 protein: CASSLSGDRGQPQHF. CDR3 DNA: TGTGCCAGCAGCCTTAGTGGGGACAGGGGTCAGCCCCAGCATTTT.

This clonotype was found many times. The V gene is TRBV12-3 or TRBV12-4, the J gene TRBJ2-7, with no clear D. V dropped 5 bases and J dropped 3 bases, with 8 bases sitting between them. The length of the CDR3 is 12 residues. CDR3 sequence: CASSQRVYEQYF. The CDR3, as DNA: TGTGCCAGCAGTCAGCGTGTCTACGAGCAGTACTTC.

The CDR3 loop is CASSQAGETDEQYF. CDR3 sequence (DNA): TGTGCCAGCAGCCAAGCGGGAGAGACCGACGAGCAGTACTTC. The chain has TRBV4-2 and TRBJ2-7; D might be TRBD2 (6 bases). CDR1 and CDR2 from the germline V gene are LGHNA and YNFKEQ. The CDR3 contains 14 residues. V was pared by 1 base and J by 5 bases, with 12 bases between.

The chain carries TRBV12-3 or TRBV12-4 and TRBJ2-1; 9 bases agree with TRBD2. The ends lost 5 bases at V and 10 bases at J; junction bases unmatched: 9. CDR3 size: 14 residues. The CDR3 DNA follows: TGTGCCAGCAGTGGGCGGGAGGGCCGGGGAGAGCAGTTCTTC. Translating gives CASSGREGRGEQFF.

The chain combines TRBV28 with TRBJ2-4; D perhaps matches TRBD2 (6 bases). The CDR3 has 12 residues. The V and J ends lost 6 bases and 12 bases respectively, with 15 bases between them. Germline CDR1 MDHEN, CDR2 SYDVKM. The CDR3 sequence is CASSPPGGDQYF. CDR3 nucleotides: TGTGCCAGCAGCCCCCCCGGCGGGGATCAGTACTTC. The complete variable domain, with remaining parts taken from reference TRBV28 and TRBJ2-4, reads DVKVTQSSRYLVKRTGEKVFLECVQDMDHENMFWYRQDPGLGLRLIYFSYDVKMKEKGDIPEGYSVSREKKERFSLILESASTNQTSMYLCASSPPGGDQYFGAGTRLSVL.

CDR3 residues: CASSQAFRGGPTNEKLFF. DNA of the CDR3: TGTGCCAGCAGCCAAGCATTCCGGGGGGGACCGACTAATGAAAAACTGTTTTTT. The rearrangement joins TRBV14 to TRBJ1-4, with D possibly being TRBD1 (5 bases). Germline V gene data show CDR1 as SGHDN and CDR2 as FVKESK. V lost 1 base, J lost 2 bases, and 17 bases lay in between. CDR3 length: 18 residues. The full variable domain, with the rest looked up from reference TRBV14 and TRBJ1-4, is EAGVTQFPSHSVIEKGQTVTLRCDPISGHDNLYWYRRVMGKEIKFLLHFVKESKQDESGMPNNRFLAERTGGTYSTLKVQPAELEDSGVYFCASSQAFRGGPTNEKLFFGSGTQLSVL.

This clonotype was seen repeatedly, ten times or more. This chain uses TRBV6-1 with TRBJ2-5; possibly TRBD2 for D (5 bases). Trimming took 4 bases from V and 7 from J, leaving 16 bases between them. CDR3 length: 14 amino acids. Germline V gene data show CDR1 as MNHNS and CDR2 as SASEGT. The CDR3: CASSAGEWRVTQYF. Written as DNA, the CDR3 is TGTGCCAGCAGTGCTGGGGAGTGGCGGGTGACCCAGTACTTC.

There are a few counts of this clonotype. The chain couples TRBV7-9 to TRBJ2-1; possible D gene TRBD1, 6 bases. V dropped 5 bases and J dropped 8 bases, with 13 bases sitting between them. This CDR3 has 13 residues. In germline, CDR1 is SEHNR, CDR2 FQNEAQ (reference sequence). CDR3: CASSIRTDHEQFF. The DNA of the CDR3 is TGTGCCAGCAGCATACGGACAGACCATGAGCAGTTCTTC. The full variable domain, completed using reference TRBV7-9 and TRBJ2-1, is DTGVSQNPRHKITKRGQNVTFRCDPISEHNRLYWYRQTLGQGPEFLTYFQNEAQLEKSRLLSDRFSAERPKGSFSTLEIQRTEQGDSAMYLCASSIRTDHEQFFGPGTRLTVL.

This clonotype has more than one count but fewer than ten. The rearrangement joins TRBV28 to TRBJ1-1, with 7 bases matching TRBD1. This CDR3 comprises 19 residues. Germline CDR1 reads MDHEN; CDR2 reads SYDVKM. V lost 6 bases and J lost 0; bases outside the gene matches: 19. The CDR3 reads CASRRTTGTANFMNTEAFF. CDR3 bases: TGTGCCAGCAGGAGAACGACCGGGACAGCGAATTTCATGAACACTGAAGCTTTCTTT.

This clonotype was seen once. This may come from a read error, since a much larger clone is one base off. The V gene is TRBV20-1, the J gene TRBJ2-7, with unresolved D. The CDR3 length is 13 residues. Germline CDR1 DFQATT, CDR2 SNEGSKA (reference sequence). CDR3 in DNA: TGCAGTCCCAAAGGTCGCAACTCCTACGAGCAGCACTTC. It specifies CSPKGRNSYEQHF.

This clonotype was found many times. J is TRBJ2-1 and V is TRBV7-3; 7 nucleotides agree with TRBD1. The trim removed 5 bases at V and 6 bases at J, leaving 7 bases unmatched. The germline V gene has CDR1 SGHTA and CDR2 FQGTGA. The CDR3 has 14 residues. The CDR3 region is CASSLSGTVNEQFF. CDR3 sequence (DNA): TGTGCCAGCAGCCTGTCCGGGACAGTCAATGAGCAGTTCTTC.